This T cell receptor beta chain was sequenced in a study of T cell changes during pregnancy in multiple sclerosis. Repertoires were generated with immunoSEQ multiplex PCR, while TCRdb's copy carries only in-frame clones and drops some. The sample records over 50,000 clones, 88% being singletons. CDR1 and CDR2 (germline): LNHDA, SQIVND (reference sequence). Losses at the gene ends were 6 bases for V and 2 bases for J; bases not matched to a gene: 6. The CDR3 loop spans 15 amino acids. The genes are TRBV19 and TRBJ2-1, with TRBD2 identical over 8 bases. Sequenced here: peripheral blood, sampled in the first trimester of pregnancy. The sequence came from a female donor with multiple sclerosis, enrolled in a pregnancy study. The CDR3 sequence is CASRSAGATYNEQFF. The CDR3 nucleotides are TGTGCCAGTAGGTCAGCGGGAGCCACCTACAATGAGCAGTTCTTC.